The sequence of this T cell receptor beta chain was determined in a study of human T cells and chemical hapten exposure. Study at large: Diphenylcyclopropenone was administered weekly to the scalp of patients throughout the approximately 25-week study.

Time point in this sample: patch test 1, 2 weeks after DPC sensitization. Specified treatment: therapeutic diphenylcyclopropenone sensitization with weekly scalp DPC. The CDR3 runs to 13 residues. V lost 6 bases and J 4 bases, leaving 12 bases between the germline ends. Germline V gene lookup returns CDR1 SNHLY and CDR2 FYNNEI. TCRdb redid the calling of the RACE reads with MiXCR, one entry per CDR3 protein. The data contain around 76,000 distinct CDR3 sequences, approximately 10% of them seen just once; the ten biggest clones take up 3.5%. The sequencing used whole blood, collected in connection with sensitization to the hapten diphenylcyclopropenone (DPC). The sequence derives from a woman aged 55-70 years with alopecia areata. Some clones in this sample may be carry-over from other donors' samples. The chain employs TRBV2 and TRBJ1-1; no definite D call. CDR3: CASRAGVLTEAFF. The CDR3 DNA follows: TGTGCCAGCAGGGCCGGGGTCCTCACTGAAGCTTTCTTT. The complete variable domain, with remaining parts taken from reference TRBV2 and TRBJ1-1, reads EPEVTQTPSHQVTQMGQEVILRCVPISNHLYFYWYRQILGQKVEFLVSFYNNEISEKSEIFDDQFSVERPDGSNFTLKIRSTKLEDSAMYFCASRAGVLTEAFFGQGTRLTVV.